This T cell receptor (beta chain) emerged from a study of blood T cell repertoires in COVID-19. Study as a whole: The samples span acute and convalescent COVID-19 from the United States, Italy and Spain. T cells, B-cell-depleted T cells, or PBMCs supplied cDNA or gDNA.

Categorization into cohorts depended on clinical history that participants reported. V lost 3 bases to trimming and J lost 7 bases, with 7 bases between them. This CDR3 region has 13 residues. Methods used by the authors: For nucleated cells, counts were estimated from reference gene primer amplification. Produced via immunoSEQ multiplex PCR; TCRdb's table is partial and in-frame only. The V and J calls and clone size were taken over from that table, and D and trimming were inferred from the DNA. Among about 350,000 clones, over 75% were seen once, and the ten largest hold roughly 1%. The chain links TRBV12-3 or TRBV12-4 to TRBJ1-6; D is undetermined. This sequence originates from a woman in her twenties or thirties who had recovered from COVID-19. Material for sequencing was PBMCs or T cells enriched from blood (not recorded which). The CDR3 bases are TGTGCCAGCAGTTTCGTGGAGAATTCACCCCTCCACTTT. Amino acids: CASSFVENSPLHF.